Below, 4 T cell receptor beta chains from the same sample are listed, as sequenced in a study of beta chain features in type 1 diabetes. Isolated RNA was reverse transcribed in full, so expressed TCRB transcripts were sequenced. Profiling relied on immunoSEQ multiplex PCR, and the TCRdb table lists in-frame clones only, not all of them. The data contain fewer than 250,000 clones, around 10% of them seen just once; the ten biggest clones take up about 0.037%. Sequenced: naive CD4+ T cells from blood. The receptor set was obtained from a woman under 30 in good health.

This clone was seen more than once but under ten times. V usage is TRBV5-4 and J usage is TRBJ1-1; D not resolved. Deletions cut 4 bases from V and 1 base from J, with 2 bases between. The CDR3 has 11 amino acids. CDR1 is SGHNT, CDR2 YYREEE, per germline (reference sequence). CDR3 amino acids: CASSRNTEAFF. The CDR3 DNA reads as TGTGCCAGCAGCCGGAACACTGAAGCTTTCTTT.

This clone was counted a few times. The CDR3, as DNA: TGTGCCAGTAGTGGAAACGCCGGGACAGGGGTTCATAGCAATCAGCCCCAGCATTTT. The encoded protein is CASSGNAGTGVHSNQPQHF. The chain is built from TRBV19 and TRBJ1-5, with 10 bases aligning to TRBD1. V shed 5 bases, J shed 0 bases, and the junction held 13 bases outside the gene matches. The CDR3 totals 19 residues. The germline V gene has CDR1 LNHDA and CDR2 SQIVND (reference sequence).

The chain is built from TRBV19 and TRBJ1-5; 8 positions match TRBD1. CDR1 LNHDA and CDR2 SQIVND come from the germline V gene (reference sequence). After removal of 5 bases from V and 2 bases from J, the junction contained 8 bases not matched to a gene. The CDR3 length is 16 residues. CDR3 sequence: CASSEDRGVGNQPQHF. The CDR3 DNA reads as TGTGCCAGTAGTGAAGACAGGGGAGTCGGCAATCAGCCCCAGCATTTT.

This clone has a count of ten or more. The rearrangement uses TRBV23-1 and TRBJ1-1; D is ambiguous. TRBV23-1 is labeled an ORF, and its function is uncertain. Trimming took 0 bases from V and 1 from J, leaving 9 bases between them. The CDR3 totals 15 residues. The CDR3 DNA follows: TGCGCCAGCAGTCAATCGAACAGAAGGAACACTGAAGCTTTCTTT. This translates into CASSQSNRRNTEAFF.